The clone carrying this T cell receptor (beta chain) has at least ten counts. Its antigen remains unknown. Attached unique molecular identifiers marked individual cDNA molecules. One entry per CDR3 protein, called by TCRdb with MiXCR from the 5' RACE reads. In the table there are approximately 120,000 distinct CDR3 sequences, under 15% of which are singletons. The data stem from a study of early T cells in non-severe SARS-CoV-2 infection. Study at large: Sequenced material consisted of bulk RNA (from unsorted whole blood), and chains were unpaired.

Study-level results: Matching results from VDJdb favored anti-spike CD8 responses, leaving private and CD4 specificities undetected.

Trimming left V 6 bases short and J 6 bases short, with 15 bases between. The germline gives CDR1 SEHNR, CDR2 FQNEAQ (reference sequence). The CDR3 totals 14 residues. The material sequenced was whole blood. The chain links TRBV7-9 to TRBJ2-1, with a tentative D call TRBD1 (5 bases). This clonotype was obtained from an adult who was a healthcare worker with PCR-confirmed SARS-CoV-2 infection or an uninfected control (not recorded which). This CDR3 is CASRRGQGPNEQFF. The CDR3 region has the DNA TGTGCCAGCAGACGCGGTCAGGGCCCCAATGAGCAGTTCTTC.